The rows below give T cell receptor beta chains drawn from one sample of a study of CD8 T cells in ankylosing spondylitis. TCRdb reprocessed the 5' RACE reads via MiXCR and lists one record per CDR3 protein. The sample has about 260,000 distinct CDR3 sequences, about 20% seen once. The sample was blood, either unsorted or a sorted T cell fraction (not recorded which). The receptors shown here come from a male donor with ankylosing spondylitis or in good health (not recorded which). Both conserved end residues are part of each CDR3. A D gene is named only where the DNA matches it firmly. Clone size appears in some rows only: once, few, many, or a class for an expanded clone.

TRBV5-1	-	TRBJ2-3	-	TGCGCCAGCAGCTTGAGTGCCGATTGGGGTACGCAGTATTTT	CASSLSADWGTQYF
TRBV2	-	TRBJ1-5	-	TGTGCCAGCAGTGGACAGATTAGCAATCAGCCCCAGCATTTT	CASSGQISNQPQHF
TRBV20-1	-	TRBJ2-5	TRBD2	TGCAGTGCTACCCCGTGGACTAGCGGGAGAGTGGAGACCCAGTACTTC	CSATPWTSGRVETQYF
TRBV27	-	TRBJ2-5	TRBD1	TGTGCCAGCAGTTTTGGACAGGTTTCGGAGACCCAGTACTTC	CASSFGQVSETQYF
TRBV12-3/TRBV12-4	few	TRBJ1-1	TRBD1	TGTGCCAGCATCATTACAGGGGCTCGCCACACTGAAGCTTTCTTT	CASIITGARHTEAFF
TRBV27	-	TRBJ2-5	TRBD1	TGTGCCAGCAGTCGGGCCTGGGACAGGGGTTTGGAGACCCAGTACTTC	CASSRAWDRGLETQYF
TRBV20-1	few	TRBJ1-2	TRBD1	TGCAGTGCTACTTTAACTCCGAGGACAGGGAGCGGCTACACCTTC	CSATLTPRTGSGYTF
TRBV7-2	-	TRBJ1-2	-	TGTGCCACCAAGGATCGGGGGCACAACTATGGCTACACCTTC	CATKDRGHNYGYTF
TRBV12-3/TRBV12-4	-	TRBJ2-1	TRBD2	TGTGCCAGCAACCCGGGACTAGCTCGGGGACGGTTCTTC	CASNPGLARGRFF
TRBV24-1	-	TRBJ2-1	TRBD2	TGTGCCACCAGTGACACCGGGACTAGCGGAGAGGAGCAGTTCTTC	CATSDTGTSGEEQFF
TRBV29-1	many	TRBJ2-5	TRBD2	TGCAGCGTTGAAAGGTCGGGAGGGGGCCAAGAGACCCAGTACTTC	CSVERSGGGQETQYF